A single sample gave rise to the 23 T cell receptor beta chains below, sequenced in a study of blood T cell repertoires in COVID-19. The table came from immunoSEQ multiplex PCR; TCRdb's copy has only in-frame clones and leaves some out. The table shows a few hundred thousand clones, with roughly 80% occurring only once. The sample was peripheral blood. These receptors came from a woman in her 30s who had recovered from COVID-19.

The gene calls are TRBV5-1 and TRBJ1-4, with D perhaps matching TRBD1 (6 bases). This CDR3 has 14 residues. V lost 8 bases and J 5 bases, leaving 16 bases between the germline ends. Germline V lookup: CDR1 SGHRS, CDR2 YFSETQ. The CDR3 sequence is CASKAGTPNEKLFF. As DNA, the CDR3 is TGCGCCAGTAAAGCCGGGACACCGAATGAAAAACTGTTTTTT.

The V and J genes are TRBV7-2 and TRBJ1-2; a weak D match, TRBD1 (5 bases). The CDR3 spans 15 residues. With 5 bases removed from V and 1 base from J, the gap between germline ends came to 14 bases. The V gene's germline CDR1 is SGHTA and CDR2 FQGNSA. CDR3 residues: CASSPQLDSNYGYTF. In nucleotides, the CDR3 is TGTGCCAGCAGCCCTCAGCTAGACAGTAACTATGGCTACACCTTC.

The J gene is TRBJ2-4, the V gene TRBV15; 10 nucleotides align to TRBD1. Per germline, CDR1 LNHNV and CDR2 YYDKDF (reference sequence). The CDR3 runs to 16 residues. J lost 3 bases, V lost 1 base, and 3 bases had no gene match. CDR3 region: CATSRGQGAGKNIQYF. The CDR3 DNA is TGTGCCACCAGCAGAGGACAGGGGGCAGGCAAAAACATTCAGTACTTC. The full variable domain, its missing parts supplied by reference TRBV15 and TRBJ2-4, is DAMVIQNPRYQVTQFGKPVTLSCSQTLNHNVMYWYQQKSSQAPKLLFHYYDKDFNNEADTPDNFQSRRPNTSFCFLDIRSPGLGDTAMYLCATSRGQGAGKNIQYFGAGTRLSVL.

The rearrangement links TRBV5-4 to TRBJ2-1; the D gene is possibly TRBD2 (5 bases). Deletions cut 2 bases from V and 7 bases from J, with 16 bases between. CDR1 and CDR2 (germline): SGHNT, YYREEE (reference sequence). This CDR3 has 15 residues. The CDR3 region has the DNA TGTGCCAGCAGCTTAGAGGGTTCCCTTACGAATGAGCAGTTCTTC. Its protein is CASSLEGSLTNEQFF.

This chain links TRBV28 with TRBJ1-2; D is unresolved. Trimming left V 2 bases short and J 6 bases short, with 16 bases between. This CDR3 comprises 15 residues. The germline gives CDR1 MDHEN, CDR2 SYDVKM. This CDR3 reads CASSLPPGLKDGYTF. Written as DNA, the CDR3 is TGTGCCAGCAGTTTACCACCCGGGTTAAAAGATGGCTACACCTTC.

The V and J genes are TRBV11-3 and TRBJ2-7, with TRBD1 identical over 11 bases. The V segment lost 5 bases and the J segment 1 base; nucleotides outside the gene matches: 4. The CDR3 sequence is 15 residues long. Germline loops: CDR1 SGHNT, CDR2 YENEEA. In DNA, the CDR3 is TGTGCCAGCAGCCGAGGACAGGGGGCTTCCTACGAGCAGTACTTC. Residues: CASSRGQGASYEQYF.

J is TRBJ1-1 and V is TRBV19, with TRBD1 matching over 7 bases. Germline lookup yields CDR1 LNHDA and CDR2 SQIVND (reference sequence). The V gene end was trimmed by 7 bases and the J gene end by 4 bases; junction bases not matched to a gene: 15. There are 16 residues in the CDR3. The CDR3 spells CASNGPRQGSGTEAFF. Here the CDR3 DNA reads TGTGCCAGTAATGGCCCCCGACAGGGTTCGGGCACTGAAGCTTTCTTT. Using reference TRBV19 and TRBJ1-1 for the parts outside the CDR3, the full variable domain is DGGITQSPKYLFRKEGQNVTLSCEQNLNHDAMYWYRQDPGQGLRLIYYSQIVNDFQKGDIAEGYSVSREKKESFPLTVTSAQKNPTAFYLCASNGPRQGSGTEAFFGQGTRLTVV.

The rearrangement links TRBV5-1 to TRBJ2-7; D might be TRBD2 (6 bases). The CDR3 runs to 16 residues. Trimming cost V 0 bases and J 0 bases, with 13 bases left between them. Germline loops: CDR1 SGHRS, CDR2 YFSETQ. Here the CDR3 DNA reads TGCGCCAGCAGCTTGGGTGGGGGGACGATCTCCTACGAGCAGTACTTC. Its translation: CASSLGGGTISYEQYF.

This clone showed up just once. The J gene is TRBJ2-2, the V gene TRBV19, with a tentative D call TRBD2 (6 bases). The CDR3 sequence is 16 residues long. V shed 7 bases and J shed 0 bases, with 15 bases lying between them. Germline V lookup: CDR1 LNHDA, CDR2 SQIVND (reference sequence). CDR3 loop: CASTSLGGANTGELFF. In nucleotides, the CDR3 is TGTGCCAGTACCTCCCTGGGAGGCGCGAACACCGGGGAGCTGTTTTTT.

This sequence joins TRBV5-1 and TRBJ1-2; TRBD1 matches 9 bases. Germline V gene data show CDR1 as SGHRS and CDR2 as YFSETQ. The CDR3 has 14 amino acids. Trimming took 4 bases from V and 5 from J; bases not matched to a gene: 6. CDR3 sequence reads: CASSRGQGEYGYTF. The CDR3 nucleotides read TGCGCCAGCAGCCGGGGACAGGGAGAGTATGGCTACACCTTC.

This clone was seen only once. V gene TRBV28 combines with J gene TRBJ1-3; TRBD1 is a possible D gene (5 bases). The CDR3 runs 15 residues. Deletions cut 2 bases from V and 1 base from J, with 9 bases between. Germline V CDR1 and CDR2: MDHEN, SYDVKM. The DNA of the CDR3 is TGTGCCAGCAGTTTACAGGGAAAATCTGGAAACACCATATATTTT. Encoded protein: CASSLQGKSGNTIYF.

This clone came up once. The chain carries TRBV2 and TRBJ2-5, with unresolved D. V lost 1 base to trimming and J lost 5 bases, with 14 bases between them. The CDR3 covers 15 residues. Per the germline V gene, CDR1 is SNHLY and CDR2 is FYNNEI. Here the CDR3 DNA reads TGTGCCAGCAGTGAAGGGGTTTTTTTGGAGGAGACCCAGTACTTC. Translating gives CASSEGVFLEETQYF.

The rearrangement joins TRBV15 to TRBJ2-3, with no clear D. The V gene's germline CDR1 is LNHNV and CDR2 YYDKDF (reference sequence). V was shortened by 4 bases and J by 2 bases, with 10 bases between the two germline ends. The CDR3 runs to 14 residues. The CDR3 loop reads CATSKAGITDTQYF. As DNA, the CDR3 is TGTGCCACCAGCAAAGCAGGCATCACAGATACGCAGTATTTT. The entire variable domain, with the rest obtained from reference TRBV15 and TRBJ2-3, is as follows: DAMVIQNPRYQVTQFGKPVTLSCSQTLNHNVMYWYQQKSSQAPKLLFHYYDKDFNNEADTPDNFQSRRPNTSFCFLDIRSPGLGDTAMYLCATSKAGITDTQYFGPGTRLTVL.

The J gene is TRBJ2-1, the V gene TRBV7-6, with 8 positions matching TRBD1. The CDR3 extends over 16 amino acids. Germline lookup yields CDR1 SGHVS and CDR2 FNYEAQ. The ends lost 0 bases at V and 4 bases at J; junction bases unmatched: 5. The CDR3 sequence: CASSLARGTGYNEQFF. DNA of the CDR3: TGTGCCAGCAGCTTAGCGCGAGGGACAGGTTACAATGAGCAGTTCTTC.

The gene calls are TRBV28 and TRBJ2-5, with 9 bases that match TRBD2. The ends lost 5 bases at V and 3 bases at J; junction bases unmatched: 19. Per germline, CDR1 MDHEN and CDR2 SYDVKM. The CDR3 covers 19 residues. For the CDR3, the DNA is TGTGCCAGCAGTACCAACGGAGTAGGCGCTAGCGGGATGGAAGAGACCCAGTACTTC. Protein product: CASSTNGVGASGMEETQYF. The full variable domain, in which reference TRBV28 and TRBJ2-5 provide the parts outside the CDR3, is DVKVTQSSRYLVKRTGEKVFLECVQDMDHENMFWYRQDPGLGLRLIYFSYDVKMKEKGDIPEGYSVSREKKERFSLILESASTNQTSMYLCASSTNGVGASGMEETQYFGPGTRLLVL.

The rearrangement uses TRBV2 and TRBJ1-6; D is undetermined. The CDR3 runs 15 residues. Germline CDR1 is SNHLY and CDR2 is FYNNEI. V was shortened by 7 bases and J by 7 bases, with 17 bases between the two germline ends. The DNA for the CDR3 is TGTGCCAGCACCGAACGGGATTTGCGGAATTCACCCCTCCACTTT. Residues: CASTERDLRNSPLHF.

This chain's CDR3 is CASSPYSSTDTQYF. DNA of the CDR3: TGTGCCAGCAGCCCCTACTCCTCCACAGATACGCAGTATTTT. V usage is TRBV13 and J usage is TRBJ2-3; unclear D gene. The CDR3 sequence is 14 residues long. Trimming shortened V by 5 bases and J by 2 bases, and 11 bases separated the two germline ends. Per the germline V gene, CDR1 is PRHDT and CDR2 is FYEKMQ (reference sequence).

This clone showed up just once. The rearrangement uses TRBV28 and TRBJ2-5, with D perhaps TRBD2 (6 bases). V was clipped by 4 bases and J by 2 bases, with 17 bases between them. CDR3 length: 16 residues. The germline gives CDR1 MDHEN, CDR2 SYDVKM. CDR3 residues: CASSSSGEREQETQYF. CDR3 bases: TGTGCCAGCAGTTCCTCGGGGGAGCGAGAGCAAGAGACCCAGTACTTC.

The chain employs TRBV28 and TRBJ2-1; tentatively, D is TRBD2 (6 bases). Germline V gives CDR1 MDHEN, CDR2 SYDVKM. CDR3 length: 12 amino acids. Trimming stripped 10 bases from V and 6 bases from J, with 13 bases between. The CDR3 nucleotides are TGTGCCATTCGGGGGTCGATCAATGAGCAGTTCTTC. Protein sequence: CAIRGSINEQFF.

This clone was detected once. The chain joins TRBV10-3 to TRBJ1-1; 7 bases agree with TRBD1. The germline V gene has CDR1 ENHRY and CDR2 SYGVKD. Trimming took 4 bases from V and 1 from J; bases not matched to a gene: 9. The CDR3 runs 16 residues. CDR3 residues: CAISGGTVRENTEAFF. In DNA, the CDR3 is TGTGCCATCAGTGGAGGGACAGTGAGGGAGAACACTGAAGCTTTCTTT.

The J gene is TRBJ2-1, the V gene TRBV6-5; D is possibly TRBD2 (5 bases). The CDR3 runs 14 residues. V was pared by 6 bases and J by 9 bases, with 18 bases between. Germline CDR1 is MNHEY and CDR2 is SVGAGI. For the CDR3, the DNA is TGTGCCAGCAGACCCGGACTGGGCGCGGGTGAGCAGTTCTTC. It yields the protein CASRPGLGAGEQFF.

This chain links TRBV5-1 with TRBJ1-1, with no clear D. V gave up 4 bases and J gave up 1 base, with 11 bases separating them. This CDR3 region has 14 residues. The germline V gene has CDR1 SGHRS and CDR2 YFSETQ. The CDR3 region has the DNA TGCGCCAGCAGCCCAGAACAGCCGAACACTGAAGCTTTCTTT. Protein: CASSPEQPNTEAFF.

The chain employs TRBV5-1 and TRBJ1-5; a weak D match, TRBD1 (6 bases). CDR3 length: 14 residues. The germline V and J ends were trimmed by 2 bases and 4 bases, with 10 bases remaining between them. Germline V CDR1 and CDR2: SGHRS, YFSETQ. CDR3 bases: TGCGCCAGCAGCTTAGGACAGATGAATCAGCCCCAGCATTTT. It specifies CASSLGQMNQPQHF. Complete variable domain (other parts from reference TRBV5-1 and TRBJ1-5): KAGVTQTPRYLIKTRGQQVTLSCSPISGHRSVSWYQQTPGQGLQFLFEYFSETQRNKGNFPGRFSGRQFSNSRSEMNVSTLELGDSALYLCASSLGQMNQPQHFGDGTRLSIL.